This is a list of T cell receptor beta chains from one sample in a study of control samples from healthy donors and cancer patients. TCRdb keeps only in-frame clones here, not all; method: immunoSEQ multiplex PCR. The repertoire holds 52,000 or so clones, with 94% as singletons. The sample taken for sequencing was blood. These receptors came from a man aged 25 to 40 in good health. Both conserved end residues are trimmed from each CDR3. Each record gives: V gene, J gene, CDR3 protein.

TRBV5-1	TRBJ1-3	ASSLRGEGNTIY
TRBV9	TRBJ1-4	ASSDFGTGVDEKLF
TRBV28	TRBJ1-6	ASSSDRPRGSPLH
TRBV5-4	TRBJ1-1	ASRSGYSDTEAF
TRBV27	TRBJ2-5	ASRPTVLMQETQY
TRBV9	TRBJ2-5	ASSVGDPGARETQY
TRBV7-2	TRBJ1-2	ASSLGGTGGVSYGYT
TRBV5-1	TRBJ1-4	ASSLDGTTNEKLF
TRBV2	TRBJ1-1	ASSDGLEAF
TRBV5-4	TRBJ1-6	ASSPGQDRSYNSPLH
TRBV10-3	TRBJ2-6	AIMQHPVRRGANVLT
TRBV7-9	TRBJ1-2	ASSFDGFGYT
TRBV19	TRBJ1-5	ASSQRHRANQPQH
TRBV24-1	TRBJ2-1	ATSDTLAGADEQF
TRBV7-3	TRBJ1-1	ASSSLQGLNTEAF
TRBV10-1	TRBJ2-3	ATGQGTTDTQY
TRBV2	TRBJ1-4	ASSEAPQGVWEKLF
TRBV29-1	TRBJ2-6	SAVAGAGANVLT
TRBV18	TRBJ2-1	ASSSGLAGTNEQF
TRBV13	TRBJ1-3	ASSLGGTVD
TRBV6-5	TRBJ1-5	ASRPQGAFSQPQH
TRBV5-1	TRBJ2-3	ASSSGGQYTDTQY
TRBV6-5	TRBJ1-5	ASSYSYRDQPQH
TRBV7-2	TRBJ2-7	ASSLVGPRD
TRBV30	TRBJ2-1	AWSWDYLAYNEQF
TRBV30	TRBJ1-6	AWSAGTGGRTLH
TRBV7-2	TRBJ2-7	ASSTSGGSSYEQY
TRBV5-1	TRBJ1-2	ASSLAGVGGT
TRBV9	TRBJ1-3	ASSPAAPSGNTIY
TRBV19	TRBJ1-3	ASKGRGLGNTIY
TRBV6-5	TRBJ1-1	ASGKTGLNTEAF
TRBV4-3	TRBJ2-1	ASSQGTAGSSYNEQF
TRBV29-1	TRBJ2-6	SVSDWDFSGANVLT
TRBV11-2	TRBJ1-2	ASSLGSEALTYGYT
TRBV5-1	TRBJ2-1	ASSNRRDNEQF
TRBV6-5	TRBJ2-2	ASIRVSAGELF
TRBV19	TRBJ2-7	ASSIGSPPNRYEQY
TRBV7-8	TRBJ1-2	ASSLVRTARYGYT
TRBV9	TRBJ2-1	ASSVGGSYNEQF
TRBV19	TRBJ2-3	ASSRGLAGGLGTDTQY
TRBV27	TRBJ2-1	ASRQPGPKHNEQF
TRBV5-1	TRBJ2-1	ASSLGTSGGIHNEQF
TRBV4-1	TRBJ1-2	ASSQEWVAGGWGYT
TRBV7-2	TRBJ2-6	ASSGYGANVLT
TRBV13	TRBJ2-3	ASSLGYTTSTDTQY
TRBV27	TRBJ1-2	ASKGIPSYGYT
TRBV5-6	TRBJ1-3	ASSPGPGATGNTIY
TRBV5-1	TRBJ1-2	ASSLSAGQGDYT
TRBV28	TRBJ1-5	ASSRTGGVLGPQH
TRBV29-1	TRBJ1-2	SVEDSWTDKNGYT
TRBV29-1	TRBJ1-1	SEHGAGTEAF
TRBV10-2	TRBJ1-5	ASSESGGKGAQH
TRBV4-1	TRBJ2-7	ASSQEIAAYEQY
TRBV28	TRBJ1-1	ASSGGMVNTEAF
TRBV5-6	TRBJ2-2	ASSLMGLGAGELF
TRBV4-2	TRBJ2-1	ASRVADNEQF
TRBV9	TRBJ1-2	ASSALGSHT
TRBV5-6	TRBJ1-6	ASSYVDGGRPLH
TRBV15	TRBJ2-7	ATSRDGTQKNYEQY